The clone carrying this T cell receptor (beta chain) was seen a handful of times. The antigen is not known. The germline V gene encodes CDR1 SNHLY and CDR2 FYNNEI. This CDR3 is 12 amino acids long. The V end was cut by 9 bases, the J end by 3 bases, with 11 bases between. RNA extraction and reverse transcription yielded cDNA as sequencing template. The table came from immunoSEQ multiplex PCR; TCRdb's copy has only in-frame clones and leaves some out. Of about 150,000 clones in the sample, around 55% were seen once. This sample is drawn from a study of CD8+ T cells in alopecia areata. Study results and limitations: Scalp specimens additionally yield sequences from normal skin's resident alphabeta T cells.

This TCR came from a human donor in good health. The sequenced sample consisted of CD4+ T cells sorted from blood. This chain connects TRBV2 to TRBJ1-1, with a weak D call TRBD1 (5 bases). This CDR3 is CASGRDYTEAFF. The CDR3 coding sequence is TGTGCCAGTGGCCGGGACTACACTGAAGCTTTCTTT.